This T cell receptor (beta chain) was recorded in a study of CD8 T cells in ankylosing spondylitis. Study-wide points: Within matched ankylosing spondylitis synovial fluid, disease-linked clones were reportedly significantly enriched. Disease-linked clones were CD8+ and relatively rare in peripheral blood.

Generation of TCR beta libraries employed quantitative 5'-RACE incorporating molecular barcodes. TCRdb reanalysed the 5' RACE reads using MiXCR and keeps one entry per CDR3 protein. The sample gives roughly 17,000 distinct CDR3 sequences, around 8% of which show up once; about a third is in the top ten. V was trimmed by 0 bases and J by 0 bases, leaving 13 bases between them. In germline, CDR1 is SGHNT, CDR2 YYREEE (reference sequence). This CDR3 is 17 amino acids long. This clonotype has ten or more counts. Its antigen is not identified. The origin of this receptor is a male donor with ankylosing spondylitis or in good health (not recorded which). This chain uses TRBV5-4 with TRBJ2-1, with D maybe TRBD2 (6 bases). Sequenced input: blood. The CDR3 bases are TGTGCCAGCAGCTTGGCTGGTAGCGGACGCTCCTACAATGAGCAGTTCTTC. Translated: CASSLAGSGRSYNEQFF.